The rows below give T cell receptor beta chains drawn from one sample of a study of T cell responses to AZD1222 COVID-19 vaccine. Profiling relied on immunoSEQ multiplex PCR, and the TCRdb table lists in-frame clones only, not all of them. The sample lists 210,000 or so clones; approximately 94% were seen once. Here the sequenced sample was peripheral blood, taken on day 0 of MenACWY control vaccination. The source of these receptors is an adult in good health. The CDR3 runs from the conserved cysteine through the conserved F or W. D genes are given only for firm matches. Only part of the rows carry a size: once, few, many, or a class if the clone is expanded.

v_gene,abundance,j_gene,d_gene,CDR3aa,CDR3nt
TRBV7-2,NA,TRBJ1-1,NA,CASSRTVHRTEAFF,TGTGCCAGCAGCCGCACGGTTCACAGGACTGAAGCTTTCTTT
TRBV6-5,NA,TRBJ2-7,NA,CASSSPGLLSYEQYF,TGTGCCAGCAGTTCCCCGGGACTCCTATCCTACGAGCAGTACTTC
TRBV5-1,NA,TRBJ1-4,TRBD1,CASSLGPGQTNEKLFF,TGCGCCAGCAGCTTGGGACCGGGACAGACTAATGAAAAACTGTTTTTT
TRBV18,NA,TRBJ1-2,NA,CASSLIRVEGYTF,TGTGCCAGCTCACTGATCAGGGTGGAAGGCTACACCTTC
TRBV7-2,NA,TRBJ1-1,NA,CASRGPSPTEAFF,TGTGCCAGCAGGGGTCCTTCCCCCACTGAAGCTTTCTTT
TRBV19,NA,TRBJ1-1,NA,CATHANTEAFF,TGTGCCACTCATGCGAACACTGAAGCTTTCTTT
TRBV6-5,NA,TRBJ1-1,TRBD1,CASRLMDRQNTEAFF,TGTGCCAGCAGACTCATGGACAGGCAGAACACTGAAGCTTTCTTT
TRBV7-6,NA,TRBJ1-4,NA,CASSFDPRTALNEKLFF,TGTGCCAGCAGCTTCGATCCCCGGACAGCCCTTAATGAAAAACTGTTTTTT
TRBV6-6,NA,TRBJ1-1,NA,CASSYQGRGGGAFF,TGTGCCAGCAGTTATCAGGGGCGAGGAGGTGGGGCTTTCTTT
TRBV19,NA,TRBJ1-4,TRBD1,CASSMTGGTNEKLFF,TGTGCCAGTAGTATGACAGGGGGCACTAATGAAAAACTGTTTTTT
TRBV30,NA,TRBJ2-2,NA,CAWRSEEFTGELFF,TGTGCCTGGAGGAGCGAGGAGTTCACCGGGGAGCTGTTTTTT
TRBV5-6,NA,TRBJ1-1,TRBD1,CASSSARGFETEAFF,TGTGCCAGCAGCTCCGCCAGGGGGTTCGAAACTGAAGCTTTCTTT
TRBV7-2,NA,TRBJ1-5,NA,CASSLSGQEGNQPQHF,TGTGCCAGCAGCTTATCGGGGCAGGAGGGCAATCAGCCCCAGCATTTT
TRBV4-2,NA,TRBJ1-1,NA,CASSQDPRATEAFF,TGTGCCAGCAGCCAAGATCCCCGGGCCACTGAAGCTTTCTTT
TRBV14,NA,TRBJ2-1,TRBD1,CASSHPTGVRYNEQFF,TGTGCCAGCAGCCACCCGACAGGGGTCCGCTACAATGAGCAGTTCTTC
TRBV5-1,few,TRBJ2-2,NA,CASSLSDTTGELFF,TGCGCCAGCAGCTTGTCGGACACCACCGGGGAGCTGTTTTTT
TRBV6-5,NA,TRBJ1-5,TRBD1,CASSRTGSYNQPQHF,TGTGCCAGCAGTCGGACAGGGAGCTACAATCAGCCCCAGCATTTT
TRBV19,NA,TRBJ1-1,NA,CASRSQGDWTEAFF,TGTGCCAGTAGGAGCCAGGGTGATTGGACTGAAGCTTTCTTT
TRBV27,NA,TRBJ2-5,TRBD2,CASSATSGGPWQYF,TGTGCCAGCAGCGCCACTAGCGGGGGCCCTTGGCAGTACTTC
TRBV2,NA,TRBJ1-1,TRBD1,CASGTRGPTEAFF,TGTGCCAGCGGAACCAGGGGGCCCACTGAAGCTTTCTTT
TRBV7-9,NA,TRBJ1-6,NA,CASSNSQGNSPLHF,TGTGCCAGCAGTAATTCCCAGGGCAATTCACCCCTCCACTTT
TRBV18,once,TRBJ1-5,TRBD1,CASQTNRGGQPQHF,TGTGCCAGCCAAACCAACAGGGGTGGACAGCCCCAGCATTTT
TRBV27,NA,TRBJ1-2,NA,CASSLSGDVWLYGYTF,TGTGCCAGCAGTTTATCGGGGGATGTATGGCTGTATGGCTACACCTTC
TRBV18,NA,TRBJ2-5,TRBD2,CASSLGAGVQETQYF,TGTGCCAGCTCACTGGGAGCGGGGGTCCAAGAGACCCAGTACTTC
TRBV11-3,NA,TRBJ1-5,NA,CASSLRGNSNQPQHF,TGTGCCAGCAGCTTAAGGGGGAATAGCAATCAGCCCCAGCATTTT
TRBV7-2,once,TRBJ1-4,NA,CASSLGFGQGGEKLFF,TGTGCCAGCAGCTTAGGGTTCGGGCAGGGTGGTGAAAAACTGTTTTTT
TRBV12-3/TRBV12-4,NA,TRBJ1-1,NA,CASSFGENTEAFF,TGTGCCAGCAGTTTTGGGGAGAACACTGAAGCTTTCTTT
TRBV5-1,NA,TRBJ2-1,TRBD1,CASSGTDFYNEQFF,TGCGCCAGCAGCGGGACAGATTTCTACAATGAGCAGTTCTTC
TRBV5-1,NA,TRBJ1-2,TRBD1,CASGQGGGYTF,TGCGCCAGTGGACAGGGCGGGGGCTACACCTTC
TRBV27,NA,TRBJ2-1,NA,CASSSPGLINEQFF,TGTGCCAGCAGTTCCCCAGGGCTCATCAATGAGCAGTTCTTC
TRBV10-1,NA,TRBJ2-7,NA,CASSAGVEQYF,TGCGCCAGCAGTGCCGGGGTCGAGCAGTACTTC
TRBV7-9,NA,TRBJ1-5,NA,CASSPSNQPQHF,TGTGCCAGCAGTCCTTCTAATCAGCCCCAGCATTTT
TRBV19,NA,TRBJ2-5,TRBD2,CARPPLGRGTEETQYF,TGTGCCAGACCCCCCCTGGGGCGGGGGACCGAAGAGACCCAGTACTTC
TRBV3-1/TRBV3-2,NA,TRBJ1-6,NA,CASSQVWGLLNNSPLHF,TGTGCCAGCAGCCAAGTCTGGGGGCTCCTTAATAATTCACCCCTCCACTTT
TRBV3-1/TRBV3-2,NA,TRBJ2-3,NA,CASSHIRGIRTDTQYF,TGTGCCAGCAGCCACATAAGGGGGATTCGGACAGATACGCAGTATTTT
TRBV28,NA,TRBJ2-5,NA,CASSSYQETQYF,TGTGCCAGCAGCTCGTACCAAGAGACCCAGTACTTC
TRBV5-5,NA,TRBJ1-2,TRBD1,CASSPPGGLGYTF,TGTGCCAGCTCCCCCCCAGGGGGACTTGGCTACACCTTC
TRBV7-2,NA,TRBJ2-3,NA,CASSLNKGTTDTQYF,TGTGCCAGCAGCTTAAATAAGGGTACCACAGATACGCAGTATTTT
TRBV5-6,NA,TRBJ1-1,TRBD1,CASSLQGDVFF,TGTGCCAGCAGCTTACAGGGGGACGTTTTCTTT
TRBV19,NA,TRBJ1-5,NA,CASSIVWDSNQPQHF,TGTGCCAGTAGTATAGTCTGGGATAGCAATCAGCCCCAGCATTTT
TRBV7-2,NA,TRBJ2-3,NA,CASSTDYHGSTDTQYF,TGTGCCAGCAGCACGGACTACCACGGGAGCACAGATACGCAGTATTTT
TRBV11-2,NA,TRBJ2-7,NA,CASSSGYYEQYF,TGTGCCAGCAGCTCGGGTTACTACGAGCAGTACTTC
TRBV2,NA,TRBJ2-2,NA,CASRLDTGELFF,TGTGCCAGCAGGTTGGACACCGGGGAGCTGTTTTTT
TRBV2,NA,TRBJ1-1,NA,CASSDLIPNTEAFF,TGTGCCAGCAGTGATCTCATCCCGAACACTGAAGCTTTCTTT
TRBV4-2,NA,TRBJ2-1,NA,CASSQDWSQFNEQFF,TGTGCCAGCAGCCAAGATTGGTCACAGTTCAATGAGCAGTTCTTC
TRBV3-1/TRBV3-2,NA,TRBJ2-2,NA,CASSIRQAGTGELFF,TGTGCCAGCAGCATCCGACAGGCGGGCACCGGGGAGCTGTTTTTT
TRBV9,once,TRBJ1-1,NA,CVSSVGPLGQNTEAFF,TGTGTCAGCAGCGTAGGCCCATTGGGACAGAACACTGAAGCTTTCTTT
TRBV5-1,NA,TRBJ2-1,NA,CASSLPGLSSYNEQFF,TGCGCCAGCAGCTTGCCCGGACTTAGCTCCTACAATGAGCAGTTCTTC